Listed here are 24 T cell receptor beta chains from one sample, sequenced in a study of cytomegalovirus exposure and HLA in healthy donors. PCR involved 60 Vbeta and 13 Jbeta primers. The table came from immunoSEQ multiplex PCR; TCRdb's copy has only in-frame clones and leaves some out. The sample lists just over 150,000 clones, about three quarters occurring once. The sequenced sample consisted of PBMCs. The receptors shown here come from a woman between 35 and 50 years old in good health and CMV-seronegative.

The V gene is TRBV5-1, the J gene TRBJ2-2; D is undetermined. The length of the CDR3 is 13 residues. Trimming cost V 2 bases and J 11 bases, with 13 bases left between them. Germline CDR1 reads SGHRS; CDR2 reads YFSETQ. This CDR3 reads CASSLTTDSELFF. The CDR3 coding sequence is TGCGCCAGCAGCTTAACGACCGACTCCGAGCTGTTTTTT.

The rearrangement joins TRBV12-5 to TRBJ1-1; D call uncertain. The CDR3 runs 14 residues. The germline V and J ends were trimmed by 2 bases and 4 bases, with 11 bases remaining between them. The germline V gene encodes CDR1 LGHNT and CDR2 FRNRAP. The CDR3 sequence is CASGLTDFSTEAFF. CDR3 DNA sequence: TGTGCTAGTGGTTTGACAGATTTTAGCACTGAAGCTTTCTTT.

The V gene is TRBV27, the J gene TRBJ1-2, with D unclear. The V gene's germline CDR1 is MNHEY and CDR2 SMNVEV (reference sequence). The CDR3 runs to 13 residues. The V end was cut by 1 base, the J end by 4 bases, with 7 bases between. The CDR3 is CASSLFGFYGYTF. The CDR3 bases are TGTGCCAGCAGTTTATTCGGGTTCTATGGCTACACCTTC.

The V gene is TRBV28, the J gene TRBJ2-3, with TRBD1 identical over 10 bases. Trimming at V came to 6 bases and at J to 7 bases, leaving 13 bases not matched to a gene. The CDR3 runs to 16 residues. In germline, CDR1 is MDHEN, CDR2 SYDVKM. The CDR3 protein is CASSAPGTGAMNTQYF. The CDR3 DNA follows: TGTGCCAGCAGCGCCCCCGGGACAGGGGCTATGAATACGCAGTATTTT.

The V gene is TRBV4-1, the J gene TRBJ2-2; the match to TRBD1 covers 8 bases. Germline assignment: CDR1 MGHRA and CDR2 YSYEKL. CDR3 length equals 15 residues. V shed 5 bases, J shed 3 bases, and the junction held 5 bases outside the gene matches. This CDR3 reads CASSFRGRYTGELFF. DNA of the CDR3: TGCGCCAGCAGCTTCAGGGGGCGATACACCGGGGAGCTGTTTTTT.

Notes on this clone: Different DNA sequences within this sample yield the same CDR3. The chain carries TRBV2 and TRBJ2-1, with 7 nucleotides matching TRBD1. Germline V CDR1 and CDR2: SNHLY, FYNNEI. The ends lost 5 bases at V and 0 bases at J; junction bases unmatched: 1. The CDR3 length is 14 residues. The DNA for the CDR3 is TGTGCCAGCAGTCGGGACAGCTCCTACAATGAGCAGTTCTTC. Protein sequence: CASSRDSSYNEQFF.

This clone was counted between two and nine times. The V and J genes are TRBV12-5 and TRBJ2-1; TRBD1 matches at 7 bases. V was pared by 0 bases and J by 9 bases, with 11 bases of the junction left unmatched. CDR1 is LGHNT and CDR2 is FRNRAP in the germline V gene. The CDR3 covers 16 residues. CDR3 coding DNA: TGTGCTAGTGGTTTGGTCCCGGGACAGATAATCTCTGAGCAGTTCTTC. Translation: CASGLVPGQIISEQFF.

V gene TRBV19 combines with J gene TRBJ1-4; 11 bases agree with TRBD1. Looked up from germline, CDR1 is LNHDA and CDR2 is SQIVND (reference sequence). There are 15 residues in the CDR3. With V trimmed by 4 bases and J by 11 bases, 9 bases remained unmatched. The CDR3 loop is CASSTDRGLGWKLFF. DNA for the CDR3: TGTGCCAGTAGTACGGACAGGGGGCTCGGATGGAAACTGTTTTTT.

The V call is TRBV6-1, the J call TRBJ2-7; 10 bases are shared with TRBD1. From germline, CDR1 is MNHNS and CDR2 SASEGT. This CDR3 has 15 amino acids. Germline trimming cut 4 bases from V and 2 bases from J; bases unmatched to any gene: 5. CDR3 residues: CASSAIGTGAYEQYF. The CDR3, as DNA: TGTGCCAGCAGTGCCATCGGGACAGGGGCCTACGAGCAGTACTTC.

This sequence joins TRBV2 and TRBJ2-7; TRBD1 matches at 10 bases. Germline lookup yields CDR1 SNHLY and CDR2 FYNNEI. This CDR3 is 17 amino acids long. J gave up 0 bases and V 6 bases, and 11 bases lay outside the gene matches. The CDR3 reads CASRLPAGTGVSYEQYF. The CDR3 DNA sequence: TGTGCCAGCAGACTACCCGCCGGGACAGGGGTCTCCTACGAGCAGTACTTC.

J is TRBJ2-7 and V is TRBV6-1; possible D gene TRBD1, 5 bases. With 0 bases removed from V and 2 bases from J, the gap between germline ends came to 11 bases. This CDR3 has 15 residues. Germline V gene lookup returns CDR1 MNHNS and CDR2 SASEGT. In nucleotides, the CDR3 is TGTGCCAGCAGTGAAGCGGGCAGGGCTACCTACGAGCAGTACTTC. Translation gives CASSEAGRATYEQYF.

J is TRBJ2-4 and V is TRBV7-2; 9 positions agree with TRBD1. This CDR3 has 16 amino acids. Germline V gene sequence: CDR1 SGHTA, CDR2 FQGNSA. V lost 5 bases to trimming and J lost 5 bases; unmatched junction nucleotides: 10. The CDR3 DNA follows: TGTGCCAGCAGCCTTCCGGGACAGGGATGGCAAAACATTCAGTACTTC. It encodes CASSLPGQGWQNIQYF.

This clone has only one observation. V gene TRBV2 combines with J gene TRBJ1-2, with D possibly matching TRBD1 (5 bases). CDR1 and CDR2 (germline): SNHLY, FYNNEI. The CDR3 is 14 residues long. Trimming pared 4 bases from V and 2 bases from J, leaving 11 bases between. CDR3 DNA sequence: TGTGCCAGCAGTGGCAGGGTTAACAACTATGGCTACACCTTC. As protein: CASSGRVNNYGYTF.

V usage is TRBV20-1 and J usage is TRBJ2-5, with D possibly being TRBD1 (5 bases). The CDR3 is 11 residues long. V lost 6 bases and J lost 5, with 10 bases in between. The germline CDR1 and CDR2 sequences are DFQATT and SNEGSKA (reference sequence). Here the CDR3 reads CSARQYETQYF. DNA of the CDR3: TGCAGTGCCAGACAGTACGAGACCCAGTACTTC.

The V call is TRBV2, the J call TRBJ1-1, with 8 bases aligning to TRBD1. Germline loops: CDR1 SNHLY, CDR2 FYNNEI. CDR3 length equals 13 residues. V lost 3 bases to trimming and J lost 7 bases; unmatched junction nucleotides: 4. Written as DNA, the CDR3 is TGTGCCAGCAGTGACAGGGGGCTGGGTGAAGCTTTCTTT. Translating it yields CASSDRGLGEAFF.

CDR3 sequence reads: CAIGGTGVHEQYF. CDR3 in DNA: TGTGCCATAGGGGGGACAGGGGTACACGAGCAGTACTTC. This chain joins TRBV28 and TRBJ2-7; 10 bases line up with TRBD1. The CDR3 contains 13 residues. The germline V gene has CDR1 MDHEN and CDR2 SYDVKM. The V and J ends lost 10 bases and 5 bases, in that order; junction bases with no gene match: 8.

The CDR3 sequence: CASSYSNRGFSPLHF. The CDR3 nucleotides are TGTGCCAGCAGTTACTCGAACAGGGGATTTTCACCCCTCCACTTT. The V gene is TRBV6-5, the J gene TRBJ1-6; TRBD1 matches at 7 bases. The V gene's germline CDR1 is MNHEY and CDR2 SVGAGI. The CDR3 covers 15 residues. V was clipped by 0 bases and J by 9 bases; unmatched bases: 5.

The chain is built from TRBV18 and TRBJ1-1, with D maybe TRBD1 (6 bases). The CDR3 runs 15 residues. Trimming took 5 bases from V and 1 from J, leaving 14 bases between them. Germline-derived CDR1 and CDR2 are KGHSH and LQKENI. The CDR3 nucleotides read TGTGCCAGCTCAAGCTCTCAAGGGGGGAACACTGAAGCTTTCTTT. Translating it yields CASSSSQGGNTEAFF.

This clone was seen a handful of times. The V gene is TRBV11-1, the J gene TRBJ2-2; 8 bases are shared with TRBD1. Germline assignment: CDR1 SGHAT and CDR2 FQDESV (reference sequence). CDR3 length equals 14 residues. V was pared by 3 bases and J by 5 bases, with 2 bases of the junction left unmatched. CDR3 coding DNA: TGTGCCAGCAGCTTCCAGGGGGCTACCGGGGAGCTGTTTTTT. Translated, it gives CASSFQGATGELFF.

This clone appeared a single time. V and J are TRBV2 and TRBJ1-3; a weak D match, TRBD1 (5 bases). With 6 bases removed from V and 3 bases from J, the gap between germline ends came to 9 bases. The germline V gene has CDR1 SNHLY and CDR2 FYNNEI. This CDR3 contains 13 residues. CDR3 amino acids: CASRMGGGNTIYF. Here the CDR3 DNA reads TGTGCCAGCAGGATGGGGGGTGGAAACACCATATATTTT.

This sequence joins TRBV25-1 and TRBJ2-7, with a weak D call TRBD2 (7 bases). This CDR3 has 12 amino acids. V lost 10 bases and J 2 bases, leaving 12 bases between the germline ends. Germline CDR1 is MGHDK and CDR2 is SYGVNS. The CDR3 spells CATGGQTYEQYF. The DNA of the CDR3 is TGTGCCACGGGGGGCCAAACCTACGAGCAGTACTTC.

This clone was observed a handful of times. The chain employs TRBV11-2 and TRBJ2-7, with TRBD1 as a possible D gene (6 bases). Looked up from germline, CDR1 is SGHAT and CDR2 is FQNNGV. The CDR3 is 15 amino acids. Trimming stripped 2 bases from V and 0 bases from J, with 11 bases between. The CDR3 DNA sequence: TGTGCCAGCAGCTTATCAACAGGGACCTCCTACGAGCAGTACTTC. It yields the protein CASSLSTGTSYEQYF.

The gene calls are TRBV18 and TRBJ2-7; possibly TRBD2 for D (5 bases). The CDR3 consists of 16 residues. The germline V gene encodes CDR1 KGHSH and CDR2 LQKENI. Trimming removed 1 base from V and 0 bases from J, with 13 bases in between. In DNA, the CDR3 is TGTGCCAGCTCACCACAGCTAAGGACTTCCTCCTACGAGCAGTACTTC. It translates to CASSPQLRTSSYEQYF. Supplemented by reference TRBV18 and TRBJ2-7, the full variable domain reads NAGVMQNPRHLVRRRGQEARLRCSPMKGHSHVYWYRQLPEEGLKFMVYLQKENIIDESGMPKERFSAEFPKEGPSILRIQQVVRGDSAAYFCASSPQLRTSSYEQYFGPGTRLTVT.

V and J are TRBV6-6 and TRBJ2-3, with D tentatively TRBD2 (6 bases). Germline loops: CDR1 MNHNY, CDR2 SVGAGI (reference sequence). The CDR3 has 13 amino acids. The V end was cut by 8 bases, the J end by 0 bases, with 9 bases between. The CDR3 spells CASGGSSTDTQYF. CDR3 DNA sequence: TGTGCCAGCGGGGGGAGCAGCACAGATACGCAGTATTTT.